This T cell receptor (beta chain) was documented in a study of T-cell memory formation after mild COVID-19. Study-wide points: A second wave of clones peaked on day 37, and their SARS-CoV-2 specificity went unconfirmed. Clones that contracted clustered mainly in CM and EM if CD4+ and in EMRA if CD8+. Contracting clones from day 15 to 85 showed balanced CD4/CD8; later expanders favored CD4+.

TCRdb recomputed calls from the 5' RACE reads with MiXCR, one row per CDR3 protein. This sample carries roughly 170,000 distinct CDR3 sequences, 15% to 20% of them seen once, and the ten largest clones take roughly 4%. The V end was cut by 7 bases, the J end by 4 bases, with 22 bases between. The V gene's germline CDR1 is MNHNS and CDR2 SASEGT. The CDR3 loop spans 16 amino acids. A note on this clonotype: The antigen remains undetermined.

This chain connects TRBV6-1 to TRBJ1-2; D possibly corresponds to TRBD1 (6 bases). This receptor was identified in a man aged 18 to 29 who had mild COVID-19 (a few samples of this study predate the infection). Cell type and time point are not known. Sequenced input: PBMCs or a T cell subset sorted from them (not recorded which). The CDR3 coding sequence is TGTGCCAGCACTCAGGACAGACCTTTAAGCTTCTATGGCTACACCTTC. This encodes CASTQDRPLSFYGYTF.